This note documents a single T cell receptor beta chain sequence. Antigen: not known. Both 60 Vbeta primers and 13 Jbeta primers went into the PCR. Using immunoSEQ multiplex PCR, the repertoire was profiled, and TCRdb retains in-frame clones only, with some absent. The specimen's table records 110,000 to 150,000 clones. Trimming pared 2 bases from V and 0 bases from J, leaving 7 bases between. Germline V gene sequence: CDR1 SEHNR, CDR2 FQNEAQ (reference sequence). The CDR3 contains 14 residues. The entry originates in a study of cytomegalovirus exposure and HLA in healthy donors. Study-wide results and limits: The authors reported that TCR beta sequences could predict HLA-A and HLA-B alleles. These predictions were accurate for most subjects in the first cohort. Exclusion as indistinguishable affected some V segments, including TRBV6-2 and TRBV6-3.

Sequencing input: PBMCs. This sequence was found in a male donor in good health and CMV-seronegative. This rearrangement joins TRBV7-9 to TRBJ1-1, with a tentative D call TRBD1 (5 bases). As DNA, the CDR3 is TGTGCCAGCAGCTTACAGGGTTTGAACACTGAAGCTTTCTTT. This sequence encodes CASSLQGLNTEAFF.